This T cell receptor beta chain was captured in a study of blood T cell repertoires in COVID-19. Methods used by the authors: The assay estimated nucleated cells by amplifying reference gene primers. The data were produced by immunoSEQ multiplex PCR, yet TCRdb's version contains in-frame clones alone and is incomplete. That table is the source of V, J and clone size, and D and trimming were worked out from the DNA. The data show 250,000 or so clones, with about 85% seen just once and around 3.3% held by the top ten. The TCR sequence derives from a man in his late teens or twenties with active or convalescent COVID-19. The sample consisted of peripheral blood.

The CDR3 nucleotides read TGTGCCAGCAGCGATAACTCTGGAAACACCATATATTTT. As protein: CASSDNSGNTIYF. The V gene is TRBV9, the J gene TRBJ1-3, with D unresolved. The V and J ends lost 3 bases and 0 bases respectively, with 4 bases between them. The germline V gene has CDR1 SGDLS and CDR2 YYNGEE. The CDR3 extends over 13 amino acids.